The sequence of this T cell receptor beta chain was determined in a study of blood T cell repertoires in COVID-19. Using immunoSEQ multiplex PCR, the repertoire was profiled, and TCRdb retains in-frame clones only, with some absent. The sample yields over 250,000 clones, 70% to 90% seen once. The CDR3 runs to 14 residues. From germline, CDR1 is SGHRS and CDR2 YFSETQ. V gave up 0 bases and J gave up 3 bases, with 10 bases separating them. This TCR was sampled from a woman between 70 and 85 years old with acute or convalescent COVID-19. The specimen was peripheral blood. The V gene is TRBV5-1, the J gene TRBJ2-7; a possible D gene is TRBD1 (5 bases). The CDR3 is CASSLGGQVYEQYF. CDR3 in DNA: TGCGCCAGCAGCTTGGGAGGACAAGTCTACGAGCAGTACTTC.